Below, 15 T cell receptor beta chains from the same sample are listed, as sequenced in a study of T cells in Graves' hyperthyroidism and ophthalmopathy. TCR beta CDR3 regions were amplified from RNA. The HTBI primer set served for first-round RT-PCR of the TCR CDR3. TCRdb passed the multiplex PCR reads through MiXCR, listing each CDR3 protein once. The sample shows fewer than 500,000 distinct CDR3 sequences, over 12% of them seen only once. The specimen was blood. The receptor source for this set is a man aged 18 to 30 with Graves' ophthalmopathy.

This clonotype was recorded a few times. The V and J genes are TRBV13 and TRBJ1-2; D not certain. The CDR3 has 18 amino acids. CDR1 is PRHDT, CDR2 FYEKMQ, per germline (reference sequence). V lost 3 bases to trimming and J lost 0 bases, with 20 bases between them. This CDR3 reads CASSFSESGAKSNYGYTF. The CDR3 coding sequence is TGTGCCAGCAGCTTCTCGGAGAGCGGCGCCAAATCTAACTATGGCTACACCTTC. The full variable domain, with the rest looked up from reference TRBV13 and TRBJ1-2, is AAGVIQSPRHLIKEKRETATLKCYPIPRHDTVYWYQQGPGQDPQFLISFYEKMQSDKGSIPDRFSAQQFSDYHSELNMSSLELGDSALYFCASSFSESGAKSNYGYTFGSGTRLTVV.

This clonotype was recorded at least ten times. This chain connects TRBV5-6 to TRBJ2-3; TRBD1 agrees at 8 bases. V lost 2 bases and J lost 1; bases outside the gene matches: 3. This CDR3 is built from 15 residues. Germline CDR1 reads SGHDT; CDR2 reads YYEEEE. The CDR3 is CASSFSGQGTDTQYF. The DNA of the CDR3 is TGTGCCAGCAGCTTTTCGGGACAGGGCACAGATACGCAGTATTTT.

This clonotype was observed at least ten times. The genes are TRBV5-1 and TRBJ2-3; 7 positions match TRBD2. This CDR3 region has 15 residues. Germline-derived CDR1 and CDR2 are SGHRS and YFSETQ. V shed 0 bases, J shed 1 base, and the junction held 2 bases outside the gene matches. The CDR3 loop reads CASSLDGRRTDTQYF. Written as DNA, the CDR3 is TGCGCCAGCAGCTTGGACGGGAGGCGCACAGATACGCAGTATTTT.

This chain connects TRBV5-8 to TRBJ1-2; D uncertain. Germline CDR1 SGHTS, CDR2 YDEGEE. Trimming took 9 bases from V and 7 from J, leaving 13 bases between them. This CDR3 has 11 amino acids. CDR3 protein: CATRPGTGYTF. The CDR3 DNA follows: TGTGCCACCCGTCCGGGAACTGGCTACACCTTC.

With regard to this clonotype: A much larger clone lies a single base off, so this may be a read error. The chain employs TRBV5-1 and TRBJ2-7, with TRBD2 matching 13 bases. The CDR3 sequence is 16 residues long. In germline, CDR1 is SGHRS, CDR2 YFSETQ. The CDR3 protein is CVSSLWTSGSWYEQYF. The CDR3 DNA reads as TGCGTCAGCAGCTTGTGGACTAGCGGGAGTTGGTACGAGCAGTACTTC.

In its sample, this clonotype was seen a few times. The genes are TRBV6-1 and TRBJ1-5, with 7 bases that match TRBD1. Trimming took 10 bases from V and 6 from J; bases not matched to a gene: 15. The germline V gene has CDR1 MNHNS and CDR2 SASEGT. This CDR3 is 15 amino acids long. Here the CDR3 DNA reads TGTGCCACCCCGTCTCAGGGGCCAGGGGGTCAGCCCCAGCATTTT. Translation gives CATPSQGPGGQPQHF.

The chain is built from TRBV7-6 and TRBJ1-4, with D possibly TRBD1 on 6 matching bases. Germline V gives CDR1 SGHVS, CDR2 FNYEAQ. CDR3 size: 14 residues. V lost 1 base and J 7 bases, leaving 10 bases between the germline ends. The DNA of the CDR3 is TGTGCCAGCAGCTTAGGAGGGGGGTTTGAAAAACTGTTTTTT. As protein: CASSLGGGFEKLFF.

This clonotype was counted many times. The genes are TRBV6-1 and TRBJ2-1; 7 positions agree with TRBD2. The V segment lost 0 bases and the J segment 4 bases; nucleotides outside the gene matches: 12. CDR3 length: 18 amino acids. Germline values: CDR1 MNHNS, CDR2 SASEGT. CDR3 amino acids: CASSEALQTGRRYNEQFF. CDR3 in DNA: TGTGCCAGCAGTGAAGCGCTTCAGACCGGGAGGAGATACAATGAGCAGTTCTTC.

There are a few counts of this clonotype. J is TRBJ2-3 and V is TRBV7-9; TRBD2 matches at 11 bases. The CDR3 has 16 residues. Germline trimming cut 6 bases from V and 6 bases from J; bases unmatched to any gene: 11. In germline, CDR1 is SEHNR, CDR2 FQNEAQ (reference sequence). The CDR3 spells CASSKRLAGPQDTQYF. The CDR3 DNA sequence: TGTGCCAGCAGTAAGAGACTAGCGGGGCCGCAGGATACGCAGTATTTT. Together with reference TRBV7-9 and TRBJ2-3, the CDR3 gives the full variable domain: DTGVSQNPRHKITKRGQNVTFRCDPISEHNRLYWYRQTLGQGPEFLTYFQNEAQLEKSRLLSDRFSAERPKGSFSTLEIQRTEQGDSAMYLCASSKRLAGPQDTQYFGPGTRLTVL.

This clonotype came up a few times. The chain's CDR3 is CASSSVTSGGAETQYF. CDR3 DNA sequence: TGCGCCAGCAGCTCAGTGACTAGCGGGGGGGCGGAGACCCAGTACTTC. This chain connects TRBV5-1 to TRBJ2-5; TRBD2 agrees at 14 bases. CDR1 and CDR2 (germline): SGHRS, YFSETQ. After removal of 3 bases from V and 5 bases from J, the junction contained 6 bases not matched to a gene. The CDR3 runs to 16 residues.

This clonotype turned up a few times. CDR3 amino acids: CSAPRGGGFDGYTF. The CDR3 DNA reads TGCAGTGCTCCCCGAGGGGGGGGGTTCGATGGCTACACCTTC. The chain couples TRBV20-1 to TRBJ1-2; D might be TRBD1 (6 bases). The V and J ends lost 5 bases and 6 bases respectively, with 19 bases between them. The CDR3 spans 14 residues. CDR1 DFQATT and CDR2 SNEGSKA come from the germline V gene (reference sequence).

This clonotype was counted a few times. The chain links TRBV5-8 to TRBJ1-2, with D hard to call. The germline CDR1 and CDR2 sequences are SGHTS and YDEGEE. This CDR3 is built from 15 residues. V lost 1 base, J lost 0 bases, and 10 bases lay in between. The CDR3 sequence: CASSLLQPANYGYTF. In DNA, the CDR3 is TGTGCCAGCAGCTTGCTACAGCCGGCTAACTATGGCTACACCTTC.

This clonotype was counted between two and nine times. This may be a read error: a much more frequent sequence differs by one nucleotide. The V call is TRBV6-1, the J call TRBJ1-1; weak D call: TRBD1 (5 bases). V was cut by 6 bases and J by 2 bases, with 10 bases left in between. CDR3 length: 13 amino acids. Looked up from germline, CDR1 is MNHNS and CDR2 is SASEGT. This chain's CDR3 is CASSWGFNTEAFF. The CDR3 region has the DNA TGTGCCAGCAGCTGGGGCTTCAACACTGAAGCTTTCTTT.

This clonotype was observed many times. The chain has TRBV30 and TRBJ2-5; D may be TRBD2 (6 bases). V was trimmed by 3 bases and J by 2 bases, leaving 13 bases between them. The CDR3 consists of 14 residues. CDR1 is GTSNPN, CDR2 SVGIG, per germline (reference sequence). In DNA, the CDR3 is TGTGCCTGGAGCAGAATGGCGGGACAAGAGACCCAGTACTTC. Encoded protein: CAWSRMAGQETQYF.

V gene TRBV7-9 combines with J gene TRBJ2-1; 7 bases line up with TRBD2. Per the germline V gene, CDR1 is SEHNR and CDR2 is FQNEAQ (reference sequence). After removal of 4 bases from V and 4 bases from J, the junction contained 7 bases not matched to a gene. The CDR3 runs to 15 residues. Here the CDR3 reads CASSSRGEGYNEQFF. The CDR3, as DNA: TGTGCCAGCAGCTCTCGGGGGGAAGGTTACAATGAGCAGTTCTTC.